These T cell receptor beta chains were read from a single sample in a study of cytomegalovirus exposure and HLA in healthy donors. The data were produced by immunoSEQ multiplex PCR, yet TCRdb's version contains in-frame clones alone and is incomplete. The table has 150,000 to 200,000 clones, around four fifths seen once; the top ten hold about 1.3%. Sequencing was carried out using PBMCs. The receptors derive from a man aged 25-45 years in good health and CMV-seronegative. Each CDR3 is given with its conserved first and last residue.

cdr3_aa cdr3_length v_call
CSVGDSGSEQFF 12 TRBV29-1
CASAGQAARTGELFF 15 TRBV12-1
CASSVQRDAREQFF 14 TRBV10-1
CASSLNGLAAEQYF 14 TRBV5-1
CASSHSLIYEQYF 13 TRBV7-2
CAWSGYGSGNTIYF 14 TRBV30
CASSTRGLAGETQYF 15 TRBV7-9
CASSKQGSHEQYF 13 TRBV6-7
CASSYGDTGSTYEQYF 16 TRBV6-6
CASSSPGGGTEAFF 14 TRBV7-9
CASRTLGGGNQPQHF 15 TRBV6-5
CASSPQGQNYGYTF 14 TRBV6-1
CASSIRDRVDTGELFF 16 TRBV5-6
CASTGYNEQFF 11 TRBV6-6
CASSWGQGDQPQHF 14 TRBV11-2
CASSVTRAKSPLHF 14 TRBV6-4
CASSQEGGTNEKLFF 15 TRBV4-3
CASSQGPGGEQYF 13 TRBV4-3
CASSSPGTGYGYTF 14 TRBV28
CASRQTGGTYEQYF 14 TRBV10-2
CASSTGRSPLHF 12 TRBV11-2
CASTSRGRGSNTEAFF 16 TRBV5-1
CASSEPPRDREGNYGYTF 18 TRBV2
CASSPIEGAFEAGELFF 17 TRBV7-3
CASSGLAGAFYEQYF 15 TRBV7-2